This T cell receptor beta chain was profiled in a study of shared clonotypes between healthy human individuals. Study results and limitations: Memory subsets generally showed lower estimated richness than naive subsets.

Assay used: immunoSEQ multiplex PCR; TCRdb lists only in-frame clones, some missing. In the table there are about 1 million clones, more than 65% of which are singletons. About this clone itself: Its antigen remains unidentified.

The CDR3 has 13 residues. Germline CDR1 reads KGHSH; CDR2 reads LQKENI. Between the trimmed V and J ends, which lost 8 bases and 0 bases, there was a span of 11 bases. The sequence came from a man aged 18-30 years in good health. The sequencing input was memory CD4+ T cells sorted from blood. The sample's subset: CD45RA-negative fraction. The chain has TRBV18 and TRBJ2-7, with D possibly called TRBD1 or TRBD2 (5 bases each). The CDR3 here is CASRAGTSYEQYF. The CDR3 DNA reads TGTGCCAGCCGGGCCGGGACCTCCTACGAGCAGTACTTC.